Listed below are T cell receptor beta chains from one sample, sequenced in a study of cytomegalovirus exposure and HLA in healthy donors. TCRdb's table, derived via immunoSEQ multiplex PCR, lists solely in-frame clones and lacks some. Here the sample spans about 110,000 clones, approximately 70% being singletons. Sequencing used PBMCs. These receptors were obtained from a man in his forties in good health and CMV-seronegative. The CDR3 runs from the conserved cysteine through the conserved F or W. Each record gives: CDR3 protein, CDR3 DNA, CDR3 length, V gene, D gene, J gene, clone size. D genes are given only for firm matches. Only part of the rows carry a size: once, few, many, or a class if the clone is expanded.

CDR3aa: CASSAQGAGYGYTF
CDR3nt: TGTGCCAGTAGTGCCCAGGGGGCGGGCTATGGCTACACCTTC
len: 14
v_gene: TRBV19
d_gene: TRBD1
j_gene: TRBJ1-2
abundance: few

CDR3aa: CASGLSTSGGAETQYF
CDR3nt: TGTGCTAGTGGTTTGTCAACTAGCGGGGGGGCGGAGACCCAGTACTTC
len: 16
v_gene: TRBV12-5
d_gene: TRBD2
j_gene: TRBJ2-5
abundance: -

CDR3aa: CASSDNRDSPLHF
CDR3nt: TGTGCCAGCAGTGATAACAGGGATTCACCCCTCCACTTT
len: 13
v_gene: TRBV6-1
d_gene: -
j_gene: TRBJ1-6
abundance: -

CDR3aa: CASSVGVGHMYGYTF
CDR3nt: TGTGCCAGCAGCGTAGGTGTGGGACACATGTATGGCTACACCTTC
len: 15
v_gene: TRBV5-6
d_gene: -
j_gene: TRBJ1-2
abundance: -

CDR3aa: CASSPRRDSGTDTQYF
CDR3nt: TGTGCCAGCAGCCCTCGCCGGGACAGCGGCACAGATACGCAGTATTTT
len: 16
v_gene: TRBV9
d_gene: TRBD1
j_gene: TRBJ2-3
abundance: few

CDR3aa: CASSLALQTQYF
CDR3nt: TGCGCCAGCAGCTTGGCTCTCCAGACCCAGTACTTC
len: 12
v_gene: TRBV5-1
d_gene: -
j_gene: TRBJ2-5
abundance: -

CDR3aa: CASTHFAREDQPQHF
CDR3nt: TGTGCCAGCACCCACTTCGCCAGGGAAGATCAGCCCCAGCATTTT
len: 15
v_gene: TRBV6-1
d_gene: -
j_gene: TRBJ1-5
abundance: -

CDR3aa: CASSQGYYRAGEYGYTF
CDR3nt: TGCGCCAGCAGCCAGGGGTACTACAGGGCCGGTGAATATGGCTACACCTTC
len: 17
v_gene: TRBV4-1
d_gene: -
j_gene: TRBJ1-2
abundance: -

CDR3aa: CASNGQGAARAFF
CDR3nt: TGTGCCAGCAATGGACAGGGGGCCGCAAGAGCTTTCTTT
len: 13
v_gene: TRBV5-8
d_gene: TRBD1
j_gene: TRBJ1-1
abundance: -

CDR3aa: CASEAGGRVYNEQFF
CDR3nt: TGTGCCAGCGAAGCGGGGGGGCGGGTTTACAATGAGCAGTTCTTC
len: 15
v_gene: TRBV27
d_gene: TRBD2
j_gene: TRBJ2-1
abundance: -

CDR3aa: CASSLAPAGGYNEQFF
CDR3nt: TGCGCCAGCAGCTTGGCCCCAGCGGGGGGTTACAATGAGCAGTTCTTC
len: 16
v_gene: TRBV5-1
d_gene: TRBD2
j_gene: TRBJ2-1
abundance: -

CDR3aa: CASSLGGGDEKLFF
CDR3nt: TGTGCCAGCAGCTTAGGGGGAGGCGATGAAAAACTGTTTTTT
len: 14
v_gene: TRBV7-9
d_gene: -
j_gene: TRBJ1-4
abundance: -

CDR3aa: CASSGGQLNTEAFF
CDR3nt: TGCGCCAGCAGCGGGGGACAGTTGAACACTGAAGCTTTCTTT
len: 14
v_gene: TRBV5-1
d_gene: TRBD1
j_gene: TRBJ1-1
abundance: -

CDR3aa: CASSMRQGNYQPQHF
CDR3nt: TGTGCCAGCAGTATGCGCCAGGGAAATTATCAGCCCCAGCATTTT
len: 15
v_gene: TRBV6-1
d_gene: -
j_gene: TRBJ1-5
abundance: -

CDR3aa: CASSTGQLGQEKLFF
CDR3nt: TGCGCCAGCAGCACGGGACAGCTGGGTCAAGAAAAACTGTTTTTT
len: 15
v_gene: TRBV5-1
d_gene: TRBD1
j_gene: TRBJ1-4
abundance: -

CDR3aa: CASSKVKGTEAFF
CDR3nt: TGTGCCAGCAGCAAAGTGAAGGGGACTGAAGCTTTCTTT
len: 13
v_gene: TRBV21-1
d_gene: -
j_gene: TRBJ1-1
abundance: -

CDR3aa: CASGLRAGGVSTQYF
CDR3nt: TGTGCTAGTGGTTTAAGGGCGGGGGGGGTTAGCACGCAGTATTTT
len: 15
v_gene: TRBV12-5
d_gene: TRBD2
j_gene: TRBJ2-3
abundance: -

CDR3aa: CASSSPLGRPYNEQFF
CDR3nt: TGTGCCAGCAGTTCTCCGCTGGGGCGTCCCTACAATGAGCAGTTCTTC
len: 16
v_gene: TRBV2
d_gene: -
j_gene: TRBJ2-1
abundance: -

CDR3aa: CASSLVANELFF
CDR3nt: TGCGCCAGCAGCTTGGTTGCGAATGAGCTGTTTTTT
len: 12
v_gene: TRBV5-1
d_gene: -
j_gene: TRBJ1-4
abundance: -

CDR3aa: CASRLAGGREQYF
CDR3nt: TGTGCCAGCAGGCTAGCGGGGGGACGCGAGCAGTACTTC
len: 13
v_gene: TRBV2
d_gene: TRBD2
j_gene: TRBJ2-7
abundance: few

CDR3aa: CASSDWRGPYEQYF
CDR3nt: TGTGCCAGCAGTGATTGGCGGGGACCATACGAGCAGTACTTC
len: 14
v_gene: TRBV6-1
d_gene: -
j_gene: TRBJ2-7
abundance: -

CDR3aa: CASSDGRGTEAFF
CDR3nt: TGTGCCAGCAGTGATGGGAGGGGAACTGAAGCTTTCTTT
len: 13
v_gene: TRBV6-1
d_gene: -
j_gene: TRBJ1-1
abundance: -

CDR3aa: CAWRMVSVNTEAFF
CDR3nt: TGTGCCTGGAGGATGGTTTCGGTGAACACTGAAGCTTTCTTT
len: 14
v_gene: TRBV30
d_gene: -
j_gene: TRBJ1-1
abundance: -

CDR3aa: CASSPGTGYSALHF
CDR3nt: TGTGCCAGCAGCCCCGGGACAGGATATTCGGCCCTCCACTTT
len: 14
v_gene: TRBV7-9
d_gene: TRBD1
j_gene: TRBJ1-6
abundance: -

CDR3aa: CASSQDYPGQGYEQYF
CDR3nt: TGCGCCAGCAGCCAAGACTACCCGGGACAGGGCTACGAGCAGTACTTC
len: 16
v_gene: TRBV4-1
d_gene: TRBD1
j_gene: TRBJ2-7
abundance: -

CDR3aa: CASSSRRELPGGEQYF
CDR3nt: TGTGCCAGCAGCTCCCGGAGGGAGCTCCCAGGGGGCGAGCAGTACTTC
len: 16
v_gene: TRBV6-6
d_gene: -
j_gene: TRBJ2-7
abundance: -

CDR3aa: CASSIRTGGLPSPLHF
CDR3nt: TGTGCCAGCAGCATAAGGACAGGGGGCTTACCTTCACCCCTCCACTTT
len: 16
v_gene: TRBV7-8
d_gene: TRBD1
j_gene: TRBJ1-6
abundance: few

CDR3aa: CASSRGTGGTYEQYF
CDR3nt: TGCGCCAGCAGCCGGGGGACAGGGGGGACCTACGAGCAGTACTTC
len: 15
v_gene: TRBV4-3
d_gene: TRBD1
j_gene: TRBJ2-7
abundance: once

CDR3aa: CASSRTYNEQFF
CDR3nt: TGTGCCAGCAGCCGAACTTACAATGAGCAGTTCTTC
len: 12
v_gene: TRBV5-6
d_gene: -
j_gene: TRBJ2-1
abundance: -

CDR3aa: CASSYVRGKYF
CDR3nt: TGTGCCAGCAGTTACGTTCGGGGAAAGTACTTC
len: 11
v_gene: TRBV6-6
d_gene: -
j_gene: TRBJ2-5
abundance: -

CDR3aa: CASSLAFTGPNYGYTF
CDR3nt: TGCGCCAGCAGCTTGGCCTTTACAGGGCCAAACTATGGCTACACCTTC
len: 16
v_gene: TRBV5-1
d_gene: -
j_gene: TRBJ1-2
abundance: -

CDR3aa: CASSRGQGRVTGELFF
CDR3nt: TGTGCCAGCAGTAGAGGACAGGGACGGGTCACCGGGGAGCTGTTTTTT
len: 16
v_gene: TRBV28
d_gene: TRBD1
j_gene: TRBJ2-2
abundance: -

CDR3aa: CASSMTSGARAEQFF
CDR3nt: TGTGCCAGCAGCATGACTAGCGGGGCTAGAGCTGAGCAGTTCTTC
len: 15
v_gene: TRBV7-9
d_gene: TRBD2
j_gene: TRBJ2-1
abundance: -

CDR3aa: CASSLEPDNEQFF
CDR3nt: TGTGCCAGCAGCTTAGAGCCCGACAATGAGCAGTTCTTC
len: 13
v_gene: TRBV7-2
d_gene: -
j_gene: TRBJ2-1
abundance: -

CDR3aa: CASSLARMYQETQYF
CDR3nt: TGTGCCAGCAGCTTAGCCAGGATGTACCAAGAGACCCAGTACTTC
len: 15
v_gene: TRBV7-2
d_gene: -
j_gene: TRBJ2-5
abundance: -

CDR3aa: CASMRQGGRETQYF
CDR3nt: TGTGCCAGCATGAGACAGGGGGGGCGAGAGACCCAGTACTTC
len: 14
v_gene: TRBV25-1
d_gene: TRBD1
j_gene: TRBJ2-5
abundance: -

CDR3aa: CASSPGLTSGVNEQFF
CDR3nt: TGTGCCAGTAGTCCCGGTCTGACTAGCGGGGTGAATGAGCAGTTCTTC
len: 16
v_gene: TRBV19
d_gene: TRBD2
j_gene: TRBJ2-1
abundance: -

CDR3aa: CSVEAPGTGSDYEQYF
CDR3nt: TGCAGCGTTGAAGCCCCCGGGACAGGGTCCGACTACGAGCAGTACTTC
len: 16
v_gene: TRBV29-1
d_gene: TRBD1
j_gene: TRBJ2-7
abundance: -

CDR3aa: CASSLSTTNQPQHF
CDR3nt: TGTGCCAGCAGTTTGTCGACAACGAATCAGCCCCAGCATTTT
len: 14
v_gene: TRBV27
d_gene: -
j_gene: TRBJ1-5
abundance: -

CDR3aa: CSSSVGAYEQYF
CDR3nt: TGTTCCAGCAGCGTGGGAGCGTACGAGCAGTACTTC
len: 12
v_gene: TRBV7-9
d_gene: -
j_gene: TRBJ2-7
abundance: few

CDR3aa: CASSPGTGGTDTQYF
CDR3nt: TGCGCCAGCAGCCCCGGGACAGGGGGTACAGATACGCAGTATTTT
len: 15
v_gene: TRBV5-1
d_gene: TRBD1
j_gene: TRBJ2-3
abundance: -

CDR3aa: CARKDRGHPRPSRETQYF
CDR3nt: TGTGCCAGAAAGGACAGGGGGCATCCCCGACCCTCGCGGGAGACCCAGTACTTC
len: 18
v_gene: TRBV19
d_gene: TRBD1
j_gene: TRBJ2-5
abundance: -

CDR3aa: CATFFGGSGEKLFF
CDR3nt: TGTGCCACCTTTTTCGGAGGTTCAGGAGAAAAACTGTTTTTT
len: 14
v_gene: TRBV2
d_gene: -
j_gene: TRBJ1-4
abundance: -

CDR3aa: CASSLAGAPSTLEQYF
CDR3nt: TGTGCCAGCAGCTTGGCGGGAGCGCCAAGTACCCTAGAGCAGTACTTC
len: 16
v_gene: TRBV5-5
d_gene: -
j_gene: TRBJ2-7
abundance: -

CDR3aa: CASSSRSSSSYNSPLHF
CDR3nt: TGCGCCAGCAGCTCCCGGAGCTCCAGCTCCTATAATTCACCCCTCCACTTT
len: 17
v_gene: TRBV5-1
d_gene: -
j_gene: TRBJ1-6
abundance: few

CDR3aa: CASSMPDRVREQYF
CDR3nt: TGTGCCAGTAGTATGCCCGACAGGGTGCGAGAGCAGTACTTC
len: 14
v_gene: TRBV19
d_gene: TRBD1
j_gene: TRBJ2-7
abundance: -

CDR3aa: CSVNPGGGDYGYTF
CDR3nt: TGCAGCGTAAACCCGGGGGGGGGCGACTATGGCTACACCTTC
len: 14
v_gene: TRBV29-1
d_gene: -
j_gene: TRBJ1-2
abundance: few

CDR3aa: CASSLTGASNQPQHF
CDR3nt: TGTGCCAGCAGCCTGACAGGGGCTAGCAATCAGCCCCAGCATTTT
len: 15
v_gene: TRBV5-8
d_gene: TRBD1
j_gene: TRBJ1-5
abundance: -

CDR3aa: CATSRDVSQPQHF
CDR3nt: TGTGCCACCAGCAGAGATGTGAGTCAGCCCCAGCATTTT
len: 13
v_gene: TRBV15
d_gene: -
j_gene: TRBJ1-5
abundance: -

CDR3aa: CASSVESGGGGNTIYF
CDR3nt: TGTGCCAGCAGCGTAGAGTCCGGGGGAGGAGGAAACACCATATATTTT
len: 16
v_gene: TRBV9
d_gene: -
j_gene: TRBJ1-3
abundance: -

CDR3aa: CASSLPDRVGEQYF
CDR3nt: TGTGCCAGCAGCTTACCCGACAGGGTTGGAGAGCAGTACTTC
len: 14
v_gene: TRBV7-8
d_gene: TRBD1
j_gene: TRBJ2-7
abundance: -

CDR3aa: CASSAPGAHLEKLFF
CDR3nt: TGTGCCAGCAGCGCTCCAGGGGCGCATTTAGAAAAACTGTTTTTT
len: 15
v_gene: TRBV7-6
d_gene: -
j_gene: TRBJ1-4
abundance: -

CDR3aa: CAINRQGPETEAFF
CDR3nt: TGTGCCATCAATAGACAGGGACCCGAGACTGAAGCTTTCTTT
len: 14
v_gene: TRBV10-3
d_gene: TRBD1
j_gene: TRBJ1-1
abundance: -

CDR3aa: CASSLAYGGTAISYEQYF
CDR3nt: TGTGCCAGCAGTTTAGCATACGGCGGGACAGCAATTTCCTACGAGCAGTACTTC
len: 18
v_gene: TRBV27
d_gene: -
j_gene: TRBJ2-7
abundance: -

CDR3aa: CASRPTSGGLRKQYF
CDR3nt: TGTGCCAGCAGGCCGACTAGCGGAGGGCTTCGGAAGCAGTACTTC
len: 15
v_gene: TRBV6-5
d_gene: TRBD2
j_gene: TRBJ2-7
abundance: -

CDR3aa: CAWGRAVLDTQYF
CDR3nt: TGTGCCTGGGGCAGGGCGGTTCTGGATACGCAGTATTTT
len: 13
v_gene: TRBV30
d_gene: -
j_gene: TRBJ2-3
abundance: -

CDR3aa: CASRQGTSAGELFF
CDR3nt: TGTGCCAGCAGACAAGGGACTAGTGCCGGGGAGCTGTTTTTT
len: 14
v_gene: TRBV27
d_gene: TRBD2
j_gene: TRBJ2-2
abundance: -

CDR3aa: CAIKAGLADNEQFF
CDR3nt: TGTGCCATCAAAGCGGGACTAGCTGACAATGAGCAGTTCTTC
len: 14
v_gene: TRBV10-3
d_gene: TRBD2
j_gene: TRBJ2-1
abundance: once

CDR3aa: CASSVGPSSGGAGDTQYF
CDR3nt: TGTGCCAGCAGCGTAGGTCCATCTAGCGGGGGGGCCGGAGATACGCAGTATTTT
len: 18
v_gene: TRBV9
d_gene: TRBD2
j_gene: TRBJ2-3
abundance: -

CDR3aa: CASSLGGTVLQPQHF
CDR3nt: TGTGCCAGCAGCCTAGGGGGGACAGTATTGCAGCCCCAGCATTTT
len: 15
v_gene: TRBV7-8
d_gene: TRBD1
j_gene: TRBJ1-5
abundance: -